One and the same sample provided the 20 T cell receptor beta chains below, sequenced in a study of T cell changes during pregnancy in multiple sclerosis. TCRdb's copy holds only in-frame clones and misses some; the assay was immunoSEQ multiplex PCR. The profile covers approximately 48,000 clones, with more than 85% appearing a single time and about 9.8% taken by the ten largest. The sequences come from CD8+ T cells from peripheral blood mononuclear cells, collected after pregnancy. The receptor set was obtained from a female donor with multiple sclerosis, enrolled in a pregnancy study.

This sequence joins TRBV30 and TRBJ1-1, with a tentative D call TRBD1 (6 bases). CDR1 is GTSNPN and CDR2 is SVGIG in the germline V gene (reference sequence). Trimming shortened V by 0 bases and J by 2 bases, and 13 bases separated the two germline ends. The length of the CDR3 is 15 residues. In DNA, the CDR3 is TGTGCCTGGAGTGTACGAGGACAGTTAAACACTGAAGCTTTCTTT. The encoded protein is CAWSVRGQLNTEAFF.

This chain joins TRBV18 and TRBJ2-4; weak D call: TRBD2 (6 bases). V dropped 0 bases and J dropped 0 bases, with 6 bases sitting between them. The CDR3 totals 15 residues. Germline CDR1 is KGHSH and CDR2 is LQKENI. DNA for the CDR3: TGTGCCAGCTCACCACCGGGACTAGCCAAAAACATTCAGTACTTC. Its protein is CASSPPGLAKNIQYF.

This chain joins TRBV19 and TRBJ2-1, with TRBD2 identical over 7 bases. Germline V lookup: CDR1 LNHDA, CDR2 SQIVND (reference sequence). The length of the CDR3 is 13 residues. The CDR3 sequence is CAGGEGNMNEQFF. DNA of the CDR3: TGTGCTGGGGGGGAGGGCAATATGAATGAGCAGTTCTTC. Using reference TRBV19 and TRBJ2-1 for the parts outside the CDR3, the full variable domain is DGGITQSPKYLFRKEGQNVTLSCEQNLNHDAMYWYRQDPGQGLRLIYYSQIVNDFQKGDIAEGYSVSREKKESFPLTVTSAQKNPTAFYLCAGGEGNMNEQFFGPGTRLTVL.

The V call is TRBV5-7, the J call TRBJ1-1, with TRBD1 matching over 7 bases. TRBV5-7 is an ORF, and what it does is uncertain. Trimming removed 0 bases from V and 3 bases from J; junction bases left unmatched: 5. The CDR3 spans 15 residues. Here the CDR3 reads CASSLERGRHTEAFF. DNA for the CDR3: TGTGCCAGCAGCTTGGAAAGGGGGCGGCACACTGAAGCTTTCTTT.

This clone has only a few counts. This chain joins TRBV5-1 and TRBJ2-7, with D possibly being TRBD2 (5 bases). Deletions cut 4 bases from V and 4 bases from J, with 18 bases between. The CDR3 contains 15 residues. Per the germline V gene, CDR1 is SGHRS and CDR2 is YFSETQ. The CDR3 region is CASSPDSSTDYEQYF. In nucleotides, the CDR3 is TGCGCCAGCAGCCCGGACTCAAGCACGGATTACGAGCAGTACTTC.

The J gene is TRBJ2-1, the V gene TRBV7-9, with 9 positions matching TRBD1. CDR3 length equals 19 residues. V trimming: 4 bases; J trimming: 4 bases; junction bases outside the gene matches: 17. CDR1 and CDR2 (germline): SEHNR, FQNEAQ (reference sequence). The CDR3 region is CASSSTPKRDRGTYNEQFF. In DNA, the CDR3 is TGTGCCAGCAGCTCCACACCTAAAAGAGACAGGGGGACATACAATGAGCAGTTCTTC.

The gene calls are TRBV9 and TRBJ2-3; a weak D match, TRBD2 (7 bases). Trimming cost V 0 bases and J 1 base, with 9 bases left between them. CDR3 length: 15 residues. Germline values: CDR1 SGDLS, CDR2 YYNGEE. Written as DNA, the CDR3 is TGTGCCAGCAGCGTAGACGGGGGGCGCACAGATACGCAGTATTTT. Protein sequence: CASSVDGGRTDTQYF.

The chain is built from TRBV5-4 and TRBJ2-5; a possible D gene is TRBD2 (6 bases). Trimming stripped 2 bases from V and 4 bases from J, with 15 bases between. The germline V gene encodes CDR1 SGHNT and CDR2 YYREEE (reference sequence). CDR3 size: 15 residues. Here the CDR3 reads CASSFAGGSGETQYF. In DNA form, the CDR3 reads TGTGCCAGCAGCTTCGCCGGGGGAAGTGGAGAGACCCAGTACTTC. The whole variable domain, remainder taken from reference TRBV5-4 and TRBJ2-5, is ETGVTQSPTHLIKTRGQQVTLRCSSQSGHNTVSWYQQALGQGPQFIFQYYREEENGRGNFPPRFSGLQFPNYSSELNVNALELDDSALYLCASSFAGGSGETQYFGPGTRLLVL.

The rearrangement joins TRBV5-6 to TRBJ2-5; D is ambiguous. The CDR3 is 13 amino acids. Trimming took off 0 bases at V and 1 base at J, with 4 bases between the two ends. The germline V gene encodes CDR1 SGHDT and CDR2 YYEEEE. The DNA for the CDR3 is TGTGCCAGCAGCTTGGGTAGCCAAGAGACCCAGTACTTC. Its translation is CASSLGSQETQYF.

The chain joins TRBV5-6 to TRBJ2-5; 10 nucleotides align to TRBD2. After removal of 4 bases from V and 4 bases from J, the junction contained 13 bases not matched to a gene. The CDR3 loop spans 17 amino acids. Per the germline V gene, CDR1 is SGHDT and CDR2 is YYEEEE. The CDR3 DNA sequence: TGTGCCAGCAGCCCGGGACTAGCGTATAACCTAGGAGAGACCCAGTACTTC. Encoded protein: CASSPGLAYNLGETQYF.

The chain is built from TRBV30 and TRBJ2-1; D unclear. This CDR3 is 12 amino acids long. The germline V gene has CDR1 GTSNPN and CDR2 SVGIG (reference sequence). V shed 0 bases and J shed 8 bases, with 8 bases lying between them. DNA for the CDR3: TGTGCCTGGAGTGTACAAGTCGATGAGCAGTTCTTC. Encoded protein: CAWSVQVDEQFF.

V gene TRBV5-1 combines with J gene TRBJ1-2, with 9 bases that match TRBD1. Trimming cost V 1 base and J 7 bases; bases outside gene matches: 8. Per germline, CDR1 SGHRS and CDR2 YFSETQ. The CDR3 spans 15 residues. CDR3 DNA: TGCGCCAGCAGCTTGATCGGGACAGGGCAGCCTGGCTACACCTTC. Translated, it gives CASSLIGTGQPGYTF.

This clone occurred once. The chain combines TRBV21-1 with TRBJ2-7; whether TRBD2, the table's D call, matches the DNA was not checked. TRBV21-1 is an annotated pseudogene. The CDR3 loop spans 16 amino acids. CDR3 region: CASSNPVAGALDEQYF. The DNA for the CDR3 is TGTGCCAGCAGCAACCCGGTTGCGGGGGCGTTGGACGAGCAGTACTTC.

The chain combines TRBV7-9 with TRBJ1-6; D is unresolved. This CDR3 has 15 amino acids. The V gene lost 5 bases and the J gene lost 2 bases, with 10 bases spanning the gap. Germline V CDR1 and CDR2: SEHNR, FQNEAQ (reference sequence). The CDR3 loop reads CASSGGIAYNSPLHF. Written as DNA, the CDR3 is TGTGCCAGCAGCGGCGGGATTGCCTATAATTCACCCCTCCACTTT.

This chain connects TRBV19 to TRBJ1-5, with 8 bases fitting TRBD1. The CDR3 covers 20 residues. With V trimmed by 5 bases and J by 0 bases, 18 bases remained unmatched. CDR1 is LNHDA, CDR2 SQIVND, per germline (reference sequence). In DNA, the CDR3 is TGTGCCAGTAGTGTACTCCCGGGACAGGAAAAACCCTATAGCAATCAGCCCCAGCATTTT. Translated: CASSVLPGQEKPYSNQPQHF.

The chain uses TRBV6-1 and TRBJ1-1, with a possible D match to TRBD1 (6 bases). The CDR3 sequence is 15 residues long. V lost 8 bases and J 1 base, leaving 17 bases between the germline ends. CDR1 is MNHNS, CDR2 SASEGT, per germline. DNA for the CDR3: TGTGCCAGCGATCGATTGGGGGCGGGGAACACTGAAGCTTTCTTT. Encoded protein: CASDRLGAGNTEAFF.

The genes are TRBV7-9 and TRBJ2-7, with D uncertain. The CDR3 length is 16 residues. V was cut by 3 bases and J by 0 bases, with 15 bases left in between. Per the germline V gene, CDR1 is SEHNR and CDR2 is FQNEAQ (reference sequence). The CDR3 region has the DNA TGTGCCAGCAGCTTGACCGGCGGAACCACCTCCTACGAGCAGTACTTC. Protein sequence: CASSLTGGTTSYEQYF.

The chain recombines TRBV7-2 with TRBJ2-7; tentative D call: TRBD2 (5 bases). Germline V gives CDR1 SGHTA, CDR2 FQGNSA. Trimming took off 1 base at V and 2 bases at J, with 12 bases between the two ends. The CDR3 sequence is 15 residues long. The CDR3 sequence is CASSLGTPRTYEQYF. CDR3 DNA: TGTGCCAGCAGCTTAGGGACTCCTAGGACCTACGAGCAGTACTTC.

This chain connects TRBV14 to TRBJ1-3; 7 nucleotides line up with TRBD1. Germline-derived CDR1 and CDR2 are SGHDN and FVKESK. The CDR3 spans 17 residues. V was pared by 4 bases and J by 1 base, with 10 bases of the junction left unmatched. CDR3 bases: TGTGCCAGCAGCCTTCGAGACAGGGCAAGATCTGGAAACACCATATATTTT. This gives the protein CASSLRDRARSGNTIYF.

The chain employs TRBV13 and TRBJ1-1, with a weak D call TRBD1 (6 bases). The germline CDR1 and CDR2 sequences are PRHDT and FYEKMQ (reference sequence). CDR3 size: 13 residues. Trimming cost V 3 bases and J 4 bases, with 9 bases left between them. The CDR3 sequence is CASSLRGGTEAFF. The CDR3 DNA reads TGTGCCAGCAGCTTGAGAGGGGGCACTGAAGCTTTCTTT.